What follows are 2 T cell receptor beta chains derived from one specimen sequenced in a study of blood T cell repertoires in COVID-19. Clones were read by immunoSEQ multiplex PCR, and TCRdb kept only the in-frame ones, dropping some. The repertoire includes fewer than 300,000 clones, around nine tenths of them detected once, and around 9.5% sits in the top ten. The source material was peripheral blood. The receptors were gathered from a middle-aged man who had recovered from COVID-19.

The J gene is TRBJ2-1, the V gene TRBV5-6; 9 nucleotides agree with TRBD2. J gave up 7 bases and V 1 base, and 9 bases lay outside the gene matches. Germline loops: CDR1 SGHDT, CDR2 YYEEEE. This CDR3 region has 16 residues. The CDR3 reads CASSLTGRGGRNEQFF. The CDR3 nucleotides read TGTGCCAGCAGCTTGACTGGGCGGGGGGGCCGGAATGAGCAGTTCTTC.

The chain combines TRBV13 with TRBJ1-1; a weak D match, TRBD1 (5 bases). Germline CDR1 and CDR2: PRHDT and FYEKMQ (reference sequence). Between the trimmed V and J ends, which lost 4 bases and 12 bases, there was a span of 12 bases. The CDR3 totals 11 residues. As DNA, the CDR3 is TGTGCCAGCAGCTCGGAGGGGAAGACTTTCTTT. Protein sequence: CASSSEGKTFF. The full variable domain, completed using reference TRBV13 and TRBJ1-1, is AAGVIQSPRHLIKEKRETATLKCYPIPRHDTVYWYQQGPGQDPQFLISFYEKMQSDKGSIPDRFSAQQFSDYHSELNMSSLELGDSALYFCASSSEGKTFFGQGTRLTVV.